The 23 T cell receptor beta chains reported below all come from one sample, sequenced in a study of T cells in Graves' hyperthyroidism and ophthalmopathy (dated by TCRdb to between 2018 and 2020). The library came from multiplex PCR. Sequencing relied on an Illumina HiSeq 2000. Amplification of TCR beta CDR3 regions was carried out from RNA transcripts. For the first round of RT-PCR on the TCR CDR3, the HTBI primer set was used together with the Qiagen OneStep RT-PCR kit. The public reads were reprocessed in TCRdb via fastp at Q25 and MiXCR, keeping in-frame beta chains. A single entry per CDR3 protein holds the most common genes and DNA from its merged rows. This sample has roughly 330,000 distinct CDR3 sequences in its table, and 15% to 20% of those were observed once. The leading ten clones occupy around a third of the sample. Sequencing used blood. Receptors originate from a man aged 25 to 45 with Graves' hyperthyroidism.

In its sample, this clonotype was seen many times. The CDR3 DNA reads TGTGCCTGGAGTGAGGCGAGACTTTACGAGCAGTACTTC. Translating gives CAWSEARLYEQYF. The genes are TRBV30 and TRBJ2-7, with D hard to call. The V and J ends lost 1 base and 4 bases respectively, with 11 bases between them. This CDR3 is 13 amino acids long. The germline gives CDR1 GTSNPN, CDR2 SVGIG (reference sequence).

This clonotype was detected many times. The V gene is TRBV6-1, the J gene TRBJ2-1; the D is unclear. CDR3 length: 13 residues. The germline CDR1 and CDR2 sequences are MNHNS and SASEGT. Trimming cost V 1 base and J 4 bases, with 5 bases left between them. The CDR3 DNA reads as TGTGCCAGCAGTGAAGACAGATACAATGAGCAGTTCTTC. It translates to CASSEDRYNEQFF.

This clonotype has ten or more counts. This chain joins TRBV10-3 and TRBJ1-1; possibly TRBD1 for D (5 bases). This CDR3 is built from 13 residues. V was cut by 6 bases and J by 10 bases, with 18 bases left in between. Germline assignment: CDR1 ENHRY and CDR2 SYGVKD. The CDR3 DNA is TGTGCCATCAGGCCTACCTCTCGGGGGTCAGCTTTCTTT. Protein product: CAIRPTSRGSAFF.

Many counts were recorded for this clonotype. The chain combines TRBV28 with TRBJ2-1; TRBD2 is a possible D gene (5 bases). The germline gives CDR1 MDHEN, CDR2 SYDVKM. There are 11 residues in the CDR3. The germline V and J ends were trimmed by 6 bases and 5 bases, with 5 bases remaining between them. The CDR3: CASRRDNEQFF. The CDR3 DNA follows: TGTGCCAGCAGGCGGGACAATGAGCAGTTCTTC.

Ten or more counts support this clonotype. The gene calls are TRBV4-1 and TRBJ2-1, with D perhaps matching TRBD1 or TRBD2 (5 bases each). The CDR3 spans 16 residues. The V gene's germline CDR1 is MGHRA and CDR2 YSYEKL. Trimming removed 4 bases at V and 8 bases at J, with 21 bases between. This CDR3 is CASSPGPFGGKDEQFF. The CDR3, as DNA: TGCGCCAGCAGCCCCGGCCCTTTTGGGGGTAAGGATGAGCAGTTCTTC.

DNA for the CDR3: TGTGCCACCAGTGAATCTAGCGCGAGCGCTTACAATGAGCAGTTCTTC. Protein product: CATSESSASAYNEQFF. The V gene is TRBV24-1, the J gene TRBJ2-1, with D tentatively TRBD2 (6 bases). Deletions cut 4 bases from V and 4 bases from J, with 16 bases between. Germline loops: CDR1 KGHDR, CDR2 SFDVKD. The CDR3 has 16 amino acids.

This chain connects TRBV29-1 to TRBJ2-5; TRBD1 matches 7 bases. V lost 4 bases to trimming and J lost 3 bases; unmatched junction nucleotides: 2. CDR1 SQVTM and CDR2 ANQGSEA come from the germline V gene. The CDR3 has 12 amino acids. The CDR3 sequence is CSVAGTEETQYF. The CDR3 nucleotides read TGCAGCGTTGCTGGGACAGAAGAGACCCAGTACTTC. The full variable domain, in which reference TRBV29-1 and TRBJ2-5 provide the parts outside the CDR3, is SAVISQKPSRDICQRGTSLTIQCQVDSQVTMMFWYRQQPGQSLTLIATANQGSEATYESGFVIDKFPISRPNLTFSTLTVSNMSPEDSSIYLCSVAGTEETQYFGPGTRLLVL.

This clonotype has just a few counts. The chain links TRBV5-1 to TRBJ2-5; D is ambiguous. The V gene lost 4 bases and the J gene lost 0 bases, with 10 bases spanning the gap. This CDR3 comprises 14 residues. CDR1 is SGHRS and CDR2 is YFSETQ in the germline V gene. CDR3 nucleotide sequence: TGCGCCAGCAGCCCGGACGCCTACCAAGAGACCCAGTACTTC. This translates into CASSPDAYQETQYF.

This clonotype was seen repeatedly, ten times or more. The V call is TRBV5-1, the J call TRBJ2-7; no firm D call. There are 13 residues in the CDR3. Trimming shortened V by 0 bases and J by 5 bases, and 9 bases separated the two germline ends. CDR1 is SGHRS and CDR2 is YFSETQ in the germline V gene. CDR3 residues: CASSLGPGDEQYF. CDR3 bases: TGCGCCAGCAGCTTGGGTCCTGGGGACGAGCAGTACTTC.

The chain is built from TRBV11-2 and TRBJ2-1; D is tentatively TRBD1 or TRBD2 (7 bases each). CDR1 is SGHAT and CDR2 is FQNNGV in the germline V gene. The CDR3 is 13 amino acids. V was shortened by 1 base and J by 12 bases, with 13 bases between the two germline ends. The CDR3 region has the DNA TGTGCCAGCAGCTTAGTCAGGGGGGGCGCGCAGTTCTTC. It translates to CASSLVRGGAQFF.

As to this clonotype: A single base separates this from a much larger clone, so it may be a read error. The rearrangement uses TRBV20-1 and TRBJ2-7, with D possibly being TRBD1 or TRBD2 (5 bases each). Germline lookup yields CDR1 DFQATT and CDR2 SNEGSKA (reference sequence). Trimming pared 3 bases from V and 7 bases from J, leaving 22 bases between. The CDR3 totals 15 residues. CDR3 region: CSASGPGRSPGEQYF. CDR3 nucleotides: TGCAGTGCTAGTGGGCCGGGGCGGTCACCGGGGGAGCAGTACTTC.

The table lists this clonotype with many counts. This chain's CDR3 is CASRTEANTGELFF. The CDR3 DNA sequence: TGTGCCAGCAGAACAGAAGCGAACACCGGGGAGCTGTTTTTT. This chain joins TRBV2 and TRBJ2-2; no firm D call. This CDR3 has 14 residues. With 6 bases removed from V and 0 bases from J, the gap between germline ends came to 8 bases. Germline-derived CDR1 and CDR2 are SNHLY and FYNNEI. Filled out from reference TRBV2 and TRBJ2-2, the complete variable domain reads EPEVTQTPSHQVTQMGQEVILRCVPISNHLYFYWYRQILGQKVEFLVSFYNNEISEKSEIFDDQFSVERPDGSNFTLKIRSTKLEDSAMYFCASRTEANTGELFFGEGSRLTVL.

This clonotype was seen repeatedly, ten times or more. The chain combines TRBV28 with TRBJ1-6; TRBD1 is a possible D gene (5 bases). Germline lookup yields CDR1 MDHEN and CDR2 SYDVKM. This CDR3 has 17 amino acids. Trimming cost V 6 bases and J 4 bases, with 19 bases left between them. The CDR3 loop reads CASSREITTVYNSPLHF. For the CDR3, the DNA is TGTGCCAGCAGCCGGGAAATTACGACAGTTTATAATTCACCCCTCCACTTT.

This clonotype appeared many times. V and J are TRBV20-1 and TRBJ2-3; D is unclear. V was trimmed by 3 bases and J by 2 bases, leaving 15 bases between them. CDR3 length equals 15 residues. Germline values: CDR1 DFQATT, CDR2 SNEGSKA (reference sequence). The CDR3 loop is CSASRRVGNTDTQYF. Written as DNA, the CDR3 is TGCAGTGCTAGTCGCCGGGTGGGTAACACAGATACGCAGTATTTT.

The rearrangement uses TRBV29-1 and TRBJ1-1; D is undetermined. In germline, CDR1 is SQVTM, CDR2 ANQGSEA. The CDR3 loop spans 16 amino acids. Trimming removed 3 bases at V and 0 bases at J, with 17 bases between. CDR3 region: CSVDWGLGEMNTEAFF. The CDR3 nucleotides are TGCAGCGTTGATTGGGGTCTTGGCGAGATGAACACTGAAGCTTTCTTT.

This clonotype was detected only a few times. At one end the junction does not follow the germline gene, possibly because of a read error. The rearrangement uses TRBV6-9 and TRBJ2-3; perhaps D is TRBD1 or TRBD2 (6 bases each). CDR3 length: 16 residues. In germline, CDR1 is MNHGY, CDR2 SVAAGI. The CDR3 loop is CASSEVGGGYTDMQYF. As DNA, the CDR3 is TGTGCCAGCAGTGAAGTAGGGGGAGGATACACAGATATGCAGTATTTT.

The chain recombines TRBV13 with TRBJ2-5, with 7 bases fitting TRBD2. CDR1 and CDR2 from the germline V gene are PRHDT and FYEKMQ (reference sequence). With 10 bases clipped from V and 2 bases from J, the junction kept 4 bases outside the gene matches. The CDR3 is 12 amino acids. The CDR3 region is CATRDYQETQYF. For the CDR3, the DNA is TGTGCCACCCGGGACTATCAAGAGACCCAGTACTTC.

V and J are TRBV9 and TRBJ1-4; D remains ambiguous. Germline V gene lookup returns CDR1 SGDLS and CDR2 YYNGEE. V dropped 3 bases and J dropped 6 bases, with 9 bases sitting between them. The CDR3 runs 13 residues. The CDR3 here is CASSADWDEKLFF. CDR3 DNA: TGTGCCAGCAGCGCGGACTGGGATGAAAAACTGTTTTTT.

This clonotype was seen repeatedly, ten times or more. The chain couples TRBV11-1 to TRBJ1-2; TRBD1 agrees at 7 bases. The CDR3 spans 15 residues. Germline V lookup: CDR1 SGHAT, CDR2 FQDESV (reference sequence). V was clipped by 4 bases and J by 4 bases; unmatched bases: 9. CDR3 region: CASSSSGGPTYGYTF. The CDR3 DNA is TGTGCCAGCAGCTCCTCAGGGGGGCCCACCTATGGCTACACCTTC.

The rearrangement links TRBV5-4 to TRBJ1-5; D is unresolved. The ends were cut back, 5 bases at V and 3 bases at J, with 15 bases in the middle. CDR3 length: 15 amino acids. CDR1 and CDR2 (germline): SGHNT, YYREEE (reference sequence). The CDR3 here is CASRKRNGLNQPQHF. The CDR3 DNA sequence: TGTGCCAGCAGAAAAAGGAACGGACTCAATCAGCCCCAGCATTTT.

As regards this clonotype: In this CDR3 the conserved last residue, phenylalanine or tryptophan, is missing, so a read error is likely. V usage is TRBV6-5 and J usage is TRBJ1-6; no reliable D call. There are 18 residues in the CDR3. V gave up 10 bases and J gave up 5 bases, with 27 bases separating them. Germline V CDR1 and CDR2: MNHEY, SVGAGI. The CDR3 nucleotides read TGTGCCACACTTTCTCCCGGCCAGAAAGGAGAGGATAATTCACCCCTCCACCTT. Translation: CATLSPGQKGEDNSPLHL.

The sample holds many counts of this clonotype. This sequence joins TRBV12-3 or TRBV12-4 and TRBJ1-5; the match to TRBD1 covers 7 bases. The CDR3 is 12 amino acids. V gave up 8 bases and J gave up 3 bases; unmatched junction bases: 1. The CDR3 here is CASGQDNQPQHF. CDR3 DNA sequence: TGTGCCAGCGGACAGGACAATCAGCCCCAGCATTTT.

The chain links TRBV9 to TRBJ2-2; 8 bases agree with TRBD1. With V trimmed by 3 bases and J by 5 bases, 3 bases remained unmatched. There are 14 residues in the CDR3. CDR1 SGDLS and CDR2 YYNGEE come from the germline V gene. CDR3 loop: CASSETGETGELFF. CDR3 in DNA: TGTGCCAGCAGCGAGACAGGGGAGACCGGGGAGCTGTTTTTT.